This is a list of T cell receptor beta chains from one sample in a study of regulatory T cells in long-lasting Graves disease. TCRdb reprocessed the multiplex PCR reads with MiXCR, giving one entry per CDR3 protein. The sample yields a few hundred thousand distinct CDR3 sequences, around 20% seen once. The sample was peripheral blood mononuclear cells (PBMCs), taken at new diagnosis, from a patient treated with antithyroid drugs. The receptors originated from a female donor with Graves disease. CDR3s include the opening cysteine and the closing phenylalanine or tryptophan. D genes are given only for firm matches. Rows give clone size only sometimes, using once, few, many, or a class for an expanded clone.

v_gene	j_gene	abundance	d_gene	CDR3aa	CDR3nt
TRBV20-1	TRBJ2-3	many	TRBD2	CSALPGPAAVGGLAGGTDTQYF	TGCAGTGCGCTACCGGGACCAGCTGCGGTGGGGGGGTTAGCGGGGGGCACAGATACGCAGTATTTT
TRBV7-2	TRBJ1-2	few	-	CASSLDLESTGFTF	TGTGCCAGCAGCTTAGATCTAGAGTCTACTGGTTTCACCTTC
TRBV7-9	TRBJ2-3	many	-	CASSTSPGLSTDTQYF	TGTGCCAGCAGCACATCTCCGGGGCTTAGCACAGATACGCAGTATTTT
TRBV29-1	TRBJ2-2	-	TRBD1	CSVERPGGLFF	TGCAGCGTTGAGAGGCCAGGGGGGCTGTTTTTT
TRBV7-2	TRBJ1-3	many	TRBD1	CASSRVPGQGFGNTIYF	TGTGCCAGCAGCCGGGTCCCGGGACAGGGGTTCGGAAACACCATATATTTT
TRBV6-1	TRBJ2-5	-	-	CASGETPAGTQYF	TGTGCCAGCGGTGAGACGCCGGCGGGGACCCAGTACTTC
TRBV28	TRBJ2-5	many	-	CASIPSRGVWGETQYF	TGTGCCAGCATTCCAAGCAGGGGGGTGTGGGGAGAGACCCAGTACTTC
TRBV11-2	TRBJ1-4	many	-	CASSVDWSNEKLFF	TGTGCCAGCAGCGTGGACTGGTCGAATGAAAAACTGTTTTTT
TRBV20-1	TRBJ2-3	-	TRBD2	CSAGVAGASLGTDTQYF	TGCAGTGCTGGAGTAGCGGGAGCTAGTCTTGGCACAGATACGCAGTATTTT
TRBV6-2/TRBV6-3	TRBJ1-6	few	-	CASSKEDNSPLHF	TGTGCCAGCTCAAAGGAGGATAATTCACCCCTCCACTTT
TRBV11-1	TRBJ2-1	many	-	CASSLAAINNEQFF	TGTGCCAGCAGCTTAGCGGCTATCAACAATGAGCAGTTCTTC
TRBV7-6	TRBJ2-1	many	TRBD2	CASSDLPSGAGGEQFF	TGTGCCAGCAGTGATCTCCCTAGCGGAGCTGGGGGTGAGCAGTTCTTC
TRBV28	TRBJ1-1	few	-	CASSRPNTEAFF	TGTGCCAGCAGTCGCCCGAACACTGAAGCTTTCTTT
TRBV7-2	TRBJ2-7	-	TRBD1	CASSKGYRTGFYEQYF	TGTGCCAGCAGTAAAGGGTATAGGACAGGGTTCTACGAGCAGTACTTC
TRBV6-2/TRBV6-3	TRBJ2-1	-	TRBD1	CASSYRTGANEQFF	TGTGCCAGCAGTTACCGGACAGGGGCGAATGAGCAGTTCTTC
TRBV9	TRBJ2-3	many	TRBD1	CASSVASGQVSTDTQYF	TGTGCCAGCAGCGTAGCGTCCGGACAGGTCAGCACAGATACGCAGTATTTT
TRBV11-2	TRBJ1-6	many	-	CASSLEGRSSYNSPLHF	TGTGCCAGCAGCTTAGAGGGGAGGAGCTCCTATAATTCACCCCTCCACTTT
TRBV4-1	TRBJ2-7	-	-	CASSRGPRAGLYEQYF	TGCGCCAGCAGCCGGGGACCCAGGGCAGGACTCTACGAGCAGTACTTC
TRBV3-1	TRBJ1-1	many	-	CASSQQPNTEAFF	TGTGCCAGCAGCCAACAACCGAACACTGAAGCTTTCTTT
TRBV12-3/TRBV12-4	TRBJ2-1	once	-	CASSFMVGGSEQFF	TGTGCCAGCAGTTTCATGGTAGGCGGTTCGGAGCAGTTCTTC
TRBV2	TRBJ1-6	few	TRBD1	CASTPYPPGQGNSPLHF	TGTGCCAGCACTCCGTATCCGCCGGGACAGGGGAATTCACCCCTCCACTTT
TRBV6-1	TRBJ1-6	-	-	CASSKGSGNSPLHF	TGTGCCAGCAGTAAGGGATCGGGAAATTCACCCCTCCACTTT
TRBV7-8	TRBJ1-5	many	-	CASSFDNSNQPQHF	TGTGCCAGCAGCTTTGACAACAGCAATCAGCCCCAGCATTTT
TRBV2	TRBJ2-5	many	-	CASRRLVQETQYF	TGTGCCAGCAGGAGACTAGTACAAGAGACCCAGTACTTC
TRBV6-2/TRBV6-3	TRBJ2-1	-	TRBD2	CASSSGSPNEQFF	TGTGCCAGTTCTAGCGGGAGTCCCAATGAGCAGTTCTTC
TRBV18	TRBJ1-5	many	-	CASSPSLDSNQPQHF	TGTGCCAGCTCACCATCCCTGGACAGCAATCAGCCCCAGCATTTT
TRBV20-1	TRBJ2-7	many	-	CSATPRVATEQYF	TGCAGTGCGACCCCCAGGGTGGCCACCGAGCAGTACTTC
TRBV7-2	TRBJ2-1	many	-	CASSPSYNEQFF	TGTGCCAGCAGCCCCTCCTACAATGAGCAGTTCTTC
TRBV11-1	TRBJ1-4	many	-	CASSRHSTNEKLFF	TGTGCCAGCAGCCGACACTCAACTAATGAAAAACTGTTTTTT
TRBV11-3	TRBJ2-2	many	-	CASSRQLTGELFF	TGTGCCAGCAGCCGACAGCTCACCGGGGAGCTGTTTTTT
TRBV6-5	TRBJ2-2	many	-	CASSYQSDAGELFF	TGTGCCAGCAGTTATCAGTCGGATGCCGGGGAGCTGTTTTTT
TRBV11-2	TRBJ2-7	many	-	CASSLDLGGEQYF	TGTGCCAGCAGCTTAGATTTAGGGGGCGAGCAGTACTTC
TRBV10-2	TRBJ2-2	-	TRBD2	CASRLAGVNTGELFF	TGCGCCAGCAGACTAGCGGGAGTCAACACCGGGGAGCTGTTTTTT
TRBV29-1	TRBJ2-3	many	-	CSVAAGTDTQYF	TGCAGCGTTGCGGCGGGCACAGATACGCAGTATTTT
TRBV28	TRBJ2-7	-	-	CASSSRPGSTYEQYF	TGTGCCAGCAGTTCTCGGCCGGGGTCAACCTACGAGCAGTACTTC
TRBV11-2	TRBJ2-2	many	-	CASSLVSRNTGELFF	TGTGCCAGCAGCTTAGTCTCCCGGAACACCGGGGAGCTGTTTTTT
TRBV5-1	TRBJ2-1	many	-	CASSLGSSKGNEQFF	TGCGCCAGCAGCTTGGGGTCCTCCAAAGGGAATGAGCAGTTCTTC
TRBV7-2	TRBJ1-3	many	-	CASSLRTGGGNTIYF	TGTGCCAGCAGCCTTCGGACGGGGGGAGGAAACACCATATATTTT
TRBV19	TRBJ1-2	many	-	CASRGQTLDYGYTF	TGTGCCAGTAGAGGACAGACCTTGGACTATGGCTACACCTTC
TRBV7-9	TRBJ2-3	many	-	CASSSGPSTDTQYF	TGTGCCAGCAGCTCCGGGCCGAGCACAGATACGCAGTATTTT
TRBV19	TRBJ2-7	-	-	CASKPEGSYEQYF	TGTGCCAGTAAACCCGAGGGCTCCTACGAGCAGTACTTC
TRBV6-9	TRBJ2-1	few	-	CASSYDPGARNEQFF	TGTGCCAGCAGTTACGACCCAGGGGCTAGAAATGAGCAGTTCTTC
TRBV6-2/TRBV6-3	TRBJ2-7	many	-	CASKGPGSSEQYF	TGTGCCAGCAAGGGTCCTGGGTCGTCCGAGCAGTACTTC
TRBV20-1	TRBJ2-1	many	-	CSANLDRRGEQFF	TGCAGTGCTAACTTAGACAGGAGGGGTGAGCAGTTCTTC
TRBV2	TRBJ2-7	many	-	CASRAILGEQYF	TGTGCCAGCAGAGCTATACTTGGGGAGCAGTACTTC